This T cell receptor (beta chain) was identified in a study of T cell changes during pregnancy in multiple sclerosis. Assay: immunoSEQ multiplex PCR; the TCRdb copy retains only in-frame clones and omits some. The sample records about 48,000 clones, around 94% being singletons. Germline CDR1 reads LGHNA; CDR2 reads YNFKEQ. Trimming removed 2 bases at V and 8 bases at J, with 15 bases between. The CDR3 extends over 15 amino acids. The chain has TRBV4-2 and TRBJ1-4, with TRBD1 as a possible D gene (6 bases). The sequence derives from a female donor in good health, enrolled as a control in a pregnancy study. Sequenced here: CD4+ T cells from peripheral blood mononuclear cells, sampled in the second trimester of pregnancy. CDR3 amino acids: CASSQSRGADEKLFF. CDR3 nucleotide sequence: TGTGCCAGCAGCCAATCTCGGGGGGCGGACGAAAAACTGTTTTTT.